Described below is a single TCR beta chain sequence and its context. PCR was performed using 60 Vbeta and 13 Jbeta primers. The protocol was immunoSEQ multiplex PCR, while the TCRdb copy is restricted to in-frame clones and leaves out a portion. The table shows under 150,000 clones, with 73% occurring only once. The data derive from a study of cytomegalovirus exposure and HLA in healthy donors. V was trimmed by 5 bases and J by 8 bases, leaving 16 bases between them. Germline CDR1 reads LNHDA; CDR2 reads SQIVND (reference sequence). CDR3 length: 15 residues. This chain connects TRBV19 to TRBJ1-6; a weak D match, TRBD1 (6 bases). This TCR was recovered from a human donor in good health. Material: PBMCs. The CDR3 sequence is CASSQERGGYSPLHF. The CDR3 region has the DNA TGTGCCAGTAGTCAAGAGAGGGGGGGTTATTCACCCCTCCACTTT.